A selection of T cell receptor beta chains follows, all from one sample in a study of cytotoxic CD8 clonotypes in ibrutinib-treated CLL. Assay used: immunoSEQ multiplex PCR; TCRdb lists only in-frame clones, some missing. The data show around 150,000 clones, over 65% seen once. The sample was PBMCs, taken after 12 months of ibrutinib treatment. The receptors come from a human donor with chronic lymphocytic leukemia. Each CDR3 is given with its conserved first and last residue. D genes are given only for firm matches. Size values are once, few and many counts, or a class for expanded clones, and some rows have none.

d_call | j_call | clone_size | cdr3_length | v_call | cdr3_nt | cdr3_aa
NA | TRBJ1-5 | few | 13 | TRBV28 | TGTGCCAGCAGCCAGTATAGCAATCAGCCCCAGCATTTT | CASSQYSNQPQHF
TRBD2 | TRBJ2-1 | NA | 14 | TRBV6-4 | TGTGCCAGCACCCCCTCTGCGGGAGTGGTTGAGCAGTTCTTC | CASTPSAGVVEQFF
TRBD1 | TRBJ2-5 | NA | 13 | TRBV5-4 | TGTGCCAGCAGCGGGACAGGGGGCGAGGCCCAGTACTTC | CASSGTGGEAQYF
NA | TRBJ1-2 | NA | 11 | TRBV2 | TGTGCCAGCAGTGAATACCAGGGTGGCACCTTC | CASSEYQGGTF
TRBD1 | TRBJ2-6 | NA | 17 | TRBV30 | TGTGCCTGGCGAAGGACAGGGGCTAGCTCTGGGGCCAACGTCCTGACTTTC | CAWRRTGASSGANVLTF
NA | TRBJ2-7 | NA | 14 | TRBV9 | TGTGCCAGCAGCGTAGGGCCCTATACTCCCGAGCAGTACTTC | CASSVGPYTPEQYF
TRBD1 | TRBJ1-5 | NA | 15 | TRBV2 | TGTGCCAGCGCTTCAACACAGGGGGCAAATCAGCCCCAGCATTTT | CASASTQGANQPQHF
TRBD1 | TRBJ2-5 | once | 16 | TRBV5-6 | TGTGCCAGCAGCTCGGCGAGGGACAGGGCACAAGAGACCCAGTACTTC | CASSSARDRAQETQYF
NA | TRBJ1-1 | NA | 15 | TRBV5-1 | TGCGCCAGCAGCTTCAGAGGGGACGGGGGAACTGAAGCTTTCTTT | CASSFRGDGGTEAFF
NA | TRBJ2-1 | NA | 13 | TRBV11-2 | TGTGCCAGCAGCTTAACGAGGGTAGGGGAGCAGTTCTTC | CASSLTRVGEQFF
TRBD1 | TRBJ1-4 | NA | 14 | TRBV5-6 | TGTGCCAGCAGCTTTGAGGGGGCAAATGAAAAACTGTTTTTT | CASSFEGANEKLFF
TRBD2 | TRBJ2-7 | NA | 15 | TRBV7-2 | TGTGCCAGCAGCTTAGTGAGCGGGAGCCGCTACGAGCAGTACTTC | CASSLVSGSRYEQYF
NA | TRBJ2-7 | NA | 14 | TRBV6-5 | TGTGCCAGCAGTTATTCACAGGCTACGTACGAGCAGTACTTC | CASSYSQATYEQYF
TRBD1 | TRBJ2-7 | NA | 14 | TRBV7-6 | TGTGCCAGCAGCCTCGGGACAGGGACCTACGAGCAGTACTTC | CASSLGTGTYEQYF
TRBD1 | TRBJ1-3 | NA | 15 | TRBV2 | TGTGCCAGCAGTGGACAGGGGGCTTTTGGAAACACCATATATTTT | CASSGQGAFGNTIYF
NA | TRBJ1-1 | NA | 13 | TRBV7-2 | TGTGCCAGCAGCACGGGACAGAACACTGAAGCTTTCTTT | CASSTGQNTEAFF
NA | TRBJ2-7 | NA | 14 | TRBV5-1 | TGCGCCAGCAGCTCATCCGAGACGTCCTACGAGCAGTACTTC | CASSSSETSYEQYF
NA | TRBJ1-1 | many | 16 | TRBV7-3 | TGTGCCAGCAGCTTAGGTTCCCCTGCAGGAAACACTGAAGCTTTCTTT | CASSLGSPAGNTEAFF